This T cell receptor beta chain was obtained from a study of T cell responses to AZD1222 COVID-19 vaccine. The study, taken as a whole, reports: Nearly half of spike-specific TCRs reportedly go after variant regions that carry no mutations. There were mostly white British donors and more females than males, and clonal diversity was possibly underestimated.

The CDR3 is 13 residues long. V was trimmed by 4 bases and J by 5 bases, leaving 11 bases between them. Germline CDR1 reads MNHEY; CDR2 reads SVGEGT. Sequenced by immunoSEQ multiplex PCR; TCRdb stores in-frame clones only, minus some. There are about 92,000 clones in the sample; roughly 88% occur only once, and roughly 20% lies in the top ten. Concerning this clone itself: Its antigen is undetermined.

The J gene is TRBJ2-5, the V gene TRBV6-2 or TRBV6-3, with unresolved D. Sample: peripheral blood, taken on day 0 of AZD1222 vaccination. This sequence was found in an adult in good health. CDR3 loop: CASSSSTGETQYF. The CDR3 nucleotides read TGTGCCAGCAGTTCGTCGACGGGCGAGACCCAGTACTTC.